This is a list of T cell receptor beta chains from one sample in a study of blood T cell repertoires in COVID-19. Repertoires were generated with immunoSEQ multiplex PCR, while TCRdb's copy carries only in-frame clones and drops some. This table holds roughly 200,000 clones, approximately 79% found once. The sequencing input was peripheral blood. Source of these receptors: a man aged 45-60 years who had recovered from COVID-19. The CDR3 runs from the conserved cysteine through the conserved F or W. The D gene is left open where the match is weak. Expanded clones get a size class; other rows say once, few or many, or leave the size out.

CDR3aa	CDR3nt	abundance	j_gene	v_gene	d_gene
CASSTPRGGSGELFF	TGTGCCAGCAGTACACCCCGGGGGGGCTCCGGGGAGCTGTTTTTT	.	TRBJ2-2	TRBV6-5	TRBD2
CASSIPTGTGELFF	TGTGCCAGTAGTATTCCCACGGGCACCGGGGAGCTGTTTTTT	.	TRBJ2-2	TRBV19	.
CASSSPLTGGQNTEAFF	TGCGCCAGCAGCTCCCCTTTGACCGGTGGGCAGAACACTGAAGCTTTCTTT	.	TRBJ1-1	TRBV5-1	.
CSVDAGATHNEQFF	TGCAGCGTTGATGCGGGAGCAACACACAATGAGCAGTTCTTC	.	TRBJ2-1	TRBV29-1	TRBD2
CSVGTGNYEQYF	TGCAGCGTCGGGACAGGGAACTACGAGCAGTACTTC	few	TRBJ2-7	TRBV29-1	TRBD1
CSVKTGEQPQHF	TGCAGCGTCAAGACAGGGGAACAGCCCCAGCATTTT	.	TRBJ1-5	TRBV29-1	TRBD1
CASRETGRGPLHF	TGTGCCAGCAGAGAAACAGGGCGCGGACCCCTCCACTTT	.	TRBJ1-6	TRBV28	.
CASSRGLAGVSYEQYF	TGTGCCAGCAGCCGAGGCCTAGCGGGAGTGTCTTACGAGCAGTACTTC	.	TRBJ2-7	TRBV11-2	TRBD2
CASSPLLLLAAQRDTQYF	TGTGCCAGCAGCCCGTTGCTATTACTAGCGGCCCAAAGGGATACGCAGTATTTT	.	TRBJ2-3	TRBV7-8	TRBD2
CASSYGLAGGLYEQYF	TGTGCCAGCAGCTATGGACTAGCGGGAGGCCTTTACGAGCAGTACTTC	once	TRBJ2-7	TRBV5-6	TRBD2
CASSLGGGMGETQYF	TGTGCCAGCAGCTTAGGGGGGGGTATGGGAGAGACCCAGTACTTC	few	TRBJ2-5	TRBV11-2	TRBD2
CASSSRTSGNYNEQFF	TGTGCCAGCAGCTCGAGGACTAGCGGGAACTACAATGAGCAGTTCTTC	.	TRBJ2-1	TRBV11-3	TRBD2
CAISVEGEGTEAFF	TGTGCCATCAGTGTTGAGGGGGAGGGCACTGAAGCTTTCTTT	.	TRBJ1-1	TRBV10-3	.
CATSRTQGAAGNTIYF	TGTGCCACCAGCAGAACGCAGGGGGCAGCTGGAAACACCATATATTTT	.	TRBJ1-3	TRBV15	TRBD1
CASSLGGLNTEAFF	TGTGCCAGCAGCTTAGGGGGCTTGAACACTGAAGCTTTCTTT	.	TRBJ1-1	TRBV7-2	.
CASSLTSGFYTDTQYF	TGTGCCAGCAGCCTGACTAGCGGATTCTACACAGATACGCAGTATTTT	.	TRBJ2-3	TRBV7-8	TRBD2
CASSQSLWAGSNF	TGCGCCAGCAGTCAATCCCTGTGGGCAGGGTCTAACTTC	.	TRBJ2-7	TRBV23-1	.